Below are 21 T cell receptor beta chains sequenced from a single sample in a study of Ad26.COV2.S vaccination and SARS-CoV-2 variants. Stated treatment: roughly 18 received Ad26.COV2.S at low or high dose, single or two shots; several received placebo; per-sample allocation not given. Day 63 after the first injection of vaccine or placebo was the sampling time. The method was immunoSEQ multiplex PCR; TCRdb's version includes in-frame clones alone and lacks a portion of them. The data show 350,000 to 550,000 clones, with roughly 89% seen just once and 2.5% held by the top ten. Sequencing used peripheral blood, obtained in a trial of Ad26.COV2.S vaccine versus placebo. The receptors were gathered from a person between 18 and 65 years old who received the Ad26.COV2.S COVID-19 vaccine or a placebo.

The chain recombines TRBV9 with TRBJ2-3; possibly TRBD1 or TRBD2 for D (5 bases each). Trimming pared 0 bases from V and 7 bases from J, leaving 15 bases between. This CDR3 has 15 amino acids. CDR1 and CDR2 from the germline V gene are SGDLS and YYNGEE. The CDR3 sequence: CASSVGGSLRNTQYF. In DNA form, the CDR3 reads TGTGCCAGCAGCGTAGGGGGGTCTCTAAGGAATACGCAGTATTTT.

This clone appeared once. The chain is built from TRBV5-1 and TRBJ2-2; no definite D call. The CDR3 runs to 14 residues. V lost 4 bases and J 0 bases, leaving 7 bases between the germline ends. Germline CDR1 reads SGHRS; CDR2 reads YFSETQ. As DNA, the CDR3 is TGCGCCAGCAGCATTCCACCGAACACCGGGGAGCTGTTTTTT. Residues: CASSIPPNTGELFF.

V and J are TRBV19 and TRBJ2-3, with TRBD1 identical over 7 bases. This CDR3 region has 15 residues. Germline lookup yields CDR1 LNHDA and CDR2 SQIVND (reference sequence). The ends lost 5 bases at V and 0 bases at J; junction bases unmatched: 5. CDR3 bases: TGTGCCAGTAGTGGACAGGCGCCTAGCACAGATACGCAGTATTTT. This codes for CASSGQAPSTDTQYF. Based on the CDR3 plus reference TRBV19 and TRBJ2-3, the full variable domain is DGGITQSPKYLFRKEGQNVTLSCEQNLNHDAMYWYRQDPGQGLRLIYYSQIVNDFQKGDIAEGYSVSREKKESFPLTVTSAQKNPTAFYLCASSGQAPSTDTQYFGPGTRLTVL.

The J gene is TRBJ1-6, the V gene TRBV11-2; tentatively, D is TRBD1 (6 bases). Germline V gives CDR1 SGHAT, CDR2 FQNNGV. Trimming pared 4 bases from V and 9 bases from J, leaving 13 bases between. The CDR3 has 14 amino acids. The CDR3 DNA sequence: TGTGCCAGCAGCTCCGGGACAATCGGTTCACCCCTCCACTTT. Its translation: CASSSGTIGSPLHF.

This chain uses TRBV2 with TRBJ2-5; no clear D gene. This CDR3 spans 11 amino acids. CDR1 and CDR2 from the germline V gene are SNHLY and FYNNEI. Between the trimmed V and J ends, which lost 2 bases and 5 bases, there was a span of 3 bases. The CDR3 reads CASSEMETQYF. In DNA, the CDR3 is TGTGCCAGCAGTGAAATGGAGACCCAGTACTTC. The full variable domain, rest sourced from reference TRBV2 and TRBJ2-5, is EPEVTQTPSHQVTQMGQEVILRCVPISNHLYFYWYRQILGQKVEFLVSFYNNEISEKSEIFDDQFSVERPDGSNFTLKIRSTKLEDSAMYFCASSEMETQYFGPGTRLLVL.

V gene TRBV6-5 combines with J gene TRBJ2-7, with D possibly called TRBD1 or TRBD2 (5 bases each). CDR3 length: 14 amino acids. The ends were cut back, 6 bases at V and 4 bases at J, with 16 bases in the middle. Germline V gives CDR1 MNHEY, CDR2 SVGAGI. CDR3 DNA sequence: TGTGCCAGCAGAATCCGGGACGGGCCTTACGAGCAGTACTTC. Translated: CASRIRDGPYEQYF.

The chain has TRBV6-2 or TRBV6-3 and TRBJ1-5; possible D gene TRBD1, 6 bases. The germline V gene has CDR1 MNHEY and CDR2 SVGEGT. CDR3 length equals 17 residues. The ends were cut back, 2 bases at V and 2 bases at J, with 16 bases in the middle. The CDR3: CASSYPLGAAGNQPQHF. The DNA for the CDR3 is TGTGCCAGCAGTTACCCTCTGGGGGCAGCGGGCAATCAGCCCCAGCATTTT.

This clone appeared a single time. The chain uses TRBV5-1 and TRBJ2-7, with D possibly matching TRBD1 (5 bases). V gave up 2 bases and J gave up 0 bases, with 12 bases separating them. Per the germline V gene, CDR1 is SGHRS and CDR2 is YFSETQ. The CDR3 runs 15 residues. The CDR3 coding sequence is TGCGCCAGCAGCTTTCAGGGTCCATCCTCCTACGAGCAGTACTTC. It codes for CASSFQGPSSYEQYF.

The chain joins TRBV7-9 to TRBJ1-1; no reliable D call. V lost 2 bases to trimming and J lost 3 bases, with 7 bases between them. CDR1 and CDR2 from the germline V gene are SEHNR and FQNEAQ (reference sequence). The length of the CDR3 is 13 residues. The CDR3 DNA is TGTGCCAGCAGCTTATGGAGCGACACTGAAGCTTTCTTT. This encodes CASSLWSDTEAFF. Supplemented by reference TRBV7-9 and TRBJ1-1, the full variable domain reads DTGVSQNPRHKITKRGQNVTFRCDPISEHNRLYWYRQTLGQGPEFLTYFQNEAQLEKSRLLSDRFSAERPKGSFSTLEIQRTEQGDSAMYLCASSLWSDTEAFFGQGTRLTVV.

The chain couples TRBV28 to TRBJ1-2; D unresolved. The CDR3 covers 15 residues. Trimming left V 2 bases short and J 2 bases short, with 12 bases between. Germline V gene data show CDR1 as MDHEN and CDR2 as SYDVKM. DNA of the CDR3: TGTGCCAGCAGTTTACGTTGGACGGAAAACTATGGCTACACCTTC. It codes for CASSLRWTENYGYTF.

The gene calls are TRBV6-6 and TRBJ1-2; possibly TRBD1 for D (6 bases). The ends were cut back, 4 bases at V and 8 bases at J, with 20 bases in the middle. Looked up from germline, CDR1 is MNHNY and CDR2 is SVGAGI (reference sequence). The CDR3 spans 15 residues. The CDR3 sequence: CASSSNYREVRGYTF. CDR3 in DNA: TGTGCCAGCAGTTCCAATTACAGGGAGGTTCGGGGCTACACCTTC.

The CDR3 is CASSLQNTEAFF. DNA for the CDR3: TGTGCCAGCAGCTTGCAAAACACTGAAGCTTTCTTT. This chain connects TRBV5-5 to TRBJ1-1; D unclear. The CDR3 is 12 amino acids. The germline V gene encodes CDR1 SGHKS and CDR2 YYEKEE (reference sequence). Trimming pared 1 base from V and 2 bases from J, leaving 3 bases between.

The V gene is TRBV3-1 (or the pseudogene TRBV3-2), the J gene TRBJ1-5; D not resolved. Between the trimmed V and J ends, which lost 5 bases and 5 bases, there was a span of 13 bases. Germline assignment: CDR1 LGHDT and CDR2 YNNKEL (reference sequence). This CDR3 is 14 amino acids long. CDR3 DNA sequence: TGTGCCAGCAGCTACGGACTAACGTATCAGCCCCAGCATTTT. The encoded protein is CASSYGLTYQPQHF.

This chain connects TRBV5-1 to TRBJ2-1; possible D gene TRBD1, 5 bases. Germline CDR1 reads SGHRS; CDR2 reads YFSETQ. Trimming took 1 base from V and 0 from J, leaving 17 bases between them. This CDR3 has 18 residues. CDR3 DNA: TGCGCCAGCAGCTTGTGGGGAATTGACAGTCTCTCCTACAATGAGCAGTTCTTC. Translated, it gives CASSLWGIDSLSYNEQFF.

The chain has TRBV5-4 and TRBJ1-2; 7 bases agree with TRBD1. The CDR3 length is 15 residues. Per germline, CDR1 SGHNT and CDR2 YYREEE (reference sequence). The trim removed 5 bases at V and 3 bases at J, leaving 10 bases unmatched. CDR3 sequence: CASSFQGEGDYGYTF. Here the CDR3 DNA reads TGTGCCAGCAGTTTTCAGGGGGAAGGGGACTATGGCTACACCTTC. The full variable domain, in which reference TRBV5-4 and TRBJ1-2 provide the parts outside the CDR3, is ETGVTQSPTHLIKTRGQQVTLRCSSQSGHNTVSWYQQALGQGPQFIFQYYREEENGRGNFPPRFSGLQFPNYSSELNVNALELDDSALYLCASSFQGEGDYGYTFGSGTRLTVV.

This clone was counted between two and nine times. The CDR3 here is CASSRGAEQPQHF. Written as DNA, the CDR3 is TGTGCCAGCAGTAGGGGGGCTGAGCAGCCCCAGCATTTT. The chain joins TRBV6-5 to TRBJ1-5; possibly TRBD1 for D (6 bases). The CDR3 totals 13 residues. Trimming removed 5 bases from V and 7 bases from J, with 12 bases in between. The V gene's germline CDR1 is MNHEY and CDR2 SVGAGI.

The rearrangement joins TRBV5-4 to TRBJ1-4; D may be TRBD1 (5 bases). Germline V CDR1 and CDR2: SGHNT, YYREEE (reference sequence). The CDR3 covers 15 residues. Between the trimmed V and J ends, which lost 1 base and 6 bases, there was a span of 13 bases. DNA of the CDR3: TGTGCCAGCAGCTTGACCGCCAGGGAGGATGAAAAACTGTTTTTT. It is translated as CASSLTAREDEKLFF.

A single count supports this clone. J is TRBJ2-2 and V is TRBV4-1; TRBD2 agrees at 11 bases. From germline, CDR1 is MGHRA and CDR2 YSYEKL. The CDR3 spans 16 residues. V shed 4 bases and J 6 bases; nucleotides not matched to a gene: 7. The CDR3 DNA reads as TGCGCCAGCAGCCTCACTAGCGGGAGAGTGTCCGGGGAGCTGTTTTTT. Its protein product is CASSLTSGRVSGELFF.

Only one count was recorded for this clone. The CDR3 DNA reads TGTGCCAGCAGCCCAGGGGGCGCCGTGGTCGAGCAGTACTTC. This sequence encodes CASSPGGAVVEQYF. The chain recombines TRBV28 with TRBJ2-7; 8 bases agree with TRBD1. The CDR3 totals 14 residues. V lost 6 bases and J lost 6; bases outside the gene matches: 10. The germline CDR1 and CDR2 sequences are MDHEN and SYDVKM.

CDR3: CASSPGPRDGYTF. CDR3 coding DNA: TGTGCCAGCAGCCCCGGGCCTCGGGATGGCTACACCTTC. The chain links TRBV11-1 to TRBJ1-2; D remains ambiguous. Germline V CDR1 and CDR2: SGHAT, FQDESV (reference sequence). The germline V and J ends were trimmed by 5 bases and 6 bases, with 13 bases remaining between them. CDR3 length: 13 residues.

Regarding this clone: This specimen includes other DNA sequences encoding the same CDR3. V and J are TRBV5-1 and TRBJ1-5; D not resolved. The CDR3 covers 13 residues. The germline V gene encodes CDR1 SGHRS and CDR2 YFSETQ. The V end was cut by 0 bases, the J end by 1 base, with 2 bases between. CDR3 in amino acids: CASSLGSNQPQHF. The DNA for the CDR3 is TGCGCCAGCAGCTTGGGGAGCAATCAGCCCCAGCATTTT.